The present entry profiles one T cell receptor beta chain with its context. The sample comes from a study of blood T cell repertoires in COVID-19. Study-level background: Acute and convalescent COVID-19 samples came from the United States, Italy and Spain.

The method was immunoSEQ multiplex PCR; TCRdb's version includes in-frame clones alone and lacks a portion of them. The sample records 380,000 or so clones, 80% to 90% being singletons. CDR1 and CDR2 from the germline V gene are SGHAT and FQNNGV. The CDR3 is made up of 15 amino acids. V gave up 4 bases and J gave up 0 bases, with 12 bases separating them. The V gene is TRBV11-2, the J gene TRBJ2-5, with D possibly matching TRBD2 (5 bases). Sequencing was performed on peripheral blood. This receptor was obtained from a man aged 35 to 55 with acute or convalescent COVID-19. The CDR3 region is CASSYARGYQETQYF. The DNA of the CDR3 is TGTGCCAGCAGCTACGCTCGGGGTTACCAAGAGACCCAGTACTTC.